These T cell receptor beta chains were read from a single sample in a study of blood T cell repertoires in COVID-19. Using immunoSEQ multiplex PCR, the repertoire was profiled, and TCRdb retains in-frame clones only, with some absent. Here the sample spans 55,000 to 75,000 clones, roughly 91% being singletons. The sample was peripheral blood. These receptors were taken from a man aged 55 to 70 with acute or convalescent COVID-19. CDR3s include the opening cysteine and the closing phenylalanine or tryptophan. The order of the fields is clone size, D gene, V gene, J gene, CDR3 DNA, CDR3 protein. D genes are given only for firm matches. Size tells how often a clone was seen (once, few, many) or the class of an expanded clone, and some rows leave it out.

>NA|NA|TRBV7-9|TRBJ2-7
TGTGCCAGCAGCCCGGGTGGGTTTTACGAGCAGTACTTC
CASSPGGFYEQYF
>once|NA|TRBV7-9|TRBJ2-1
TGTGCCAGCAGCGCACGAGGGGTAGGAGCGGGTACCTACAATGAGCAGTTCTTC
CASSARGVGAGTYNEQFF
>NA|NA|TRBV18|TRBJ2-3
TGTGCCAGCTCACCGGCCAGGGTAAGCACAGATACGCAGTATTTT
CASSPARVSTDTQYF
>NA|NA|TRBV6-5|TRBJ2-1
TGTGCCAGCAGTCGGGGAGGCGGGGGCCTTAATGAGCAGTTCTTC
CASSRGGGGLNEQFF
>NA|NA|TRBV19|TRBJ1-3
TGTGCCAGTAGTACCACTCGACAGCACCACACCATATATTTT
CASSTTRQHHTIYF
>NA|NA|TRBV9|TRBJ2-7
TGTGCCAGCAGCGTAGCTCCCGGACACCTACCCAGCTACGAGCAGTACTTC
CASSVAPGHLPSYEQYF
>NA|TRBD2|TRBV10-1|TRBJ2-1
TGCGCCAGCGGTCCGCGGGGGGCCAATGAGCAGTTCTTC
CASGPRGANEQFF
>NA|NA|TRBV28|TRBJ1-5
TGTGCCAGCAGTTTCGGTAATCAGCCCCAGCATTTT
CASSFGNQPQHF
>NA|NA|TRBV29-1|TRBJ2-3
TGCAGCGCCTCCACAGATACGCAGTATTTT
CSASTDTQYF
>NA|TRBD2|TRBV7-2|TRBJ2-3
TGTGCCAGCATCCCGCTAGCGGGGGGGAGGGATACGCAGTATTTT
CASIPLAGGRDTQYF
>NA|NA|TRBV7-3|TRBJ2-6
TGTGCCAGCAGCTTAAATGGGGCCTCCTTCTCTGGGGCCAACGTCCTGACTTTC
CASSLNGASFSGANVLTF
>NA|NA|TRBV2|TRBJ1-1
TGTGCCAGCAGAGATGACAGGTCGACGGCTTTCTTT
CASRDDRSTAFF
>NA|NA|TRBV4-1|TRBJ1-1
TGCGCCAGCAGCCAAGAGGGGGGAAGGACCACTGAAGCTTTCTTT
CASSQEGGRTTEAFF
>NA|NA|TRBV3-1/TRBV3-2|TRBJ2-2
TGTGCCAGCAGCTTGGGCTTAAGGCGCACCGGGGAGCTGTTTTTT
CASSLGLRRTGELFF
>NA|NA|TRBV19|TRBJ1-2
TGTGCCAGTAGTTTTGGTAACTCTGGCTACACCTTC
CASSFGNSGYTF
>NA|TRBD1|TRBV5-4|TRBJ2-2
TGTGCCAGCAGCCCATTACAGGGGTACACCGGGGAGCTGTTTTTT
CASSPLQGYTGELFF
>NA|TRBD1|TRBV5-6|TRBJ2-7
TGTGCCAGCAGCTTTTCGACAGGGAAGGTTTACGAGCAGTACTTC
CASSFSTGKVYEQYF